A single sample is the source of the 3 T cell receptor beta chains below, sequenced in a study of T cell changes during pregnancy in multiple sclerosis. Some clones are missing from TCRdb's copy, which holds only in-frame ones; the method was immunoSEQ multiplex PCR. The top ten clones hold 9% to 9.5% of a sample with tens of thousands of clones, 75% to 90% of them seen once. Sequenced material: peripheral blood, taken after pregnancy. The receptors were sampled from a female donor in good health, enrolled as a control in a pregnancy study.

The rearrangement uses TRBV19 and TRBJ2-1, with 11 bases lining up with TRBD2. Germline V gene lookup returns CDR1 LNHDA and CDR2 SQIVND (reference sequence). This CDR3 has 17 residues. The ends lost 5 bases at V and 2 bases at J; junction bases unmatched: 8. CDR3 coding DNA: TGTGCCAGTAGTCGTCTGCCTAGCGGGAGGACCTACAATGAGCAGTTCTTC. This encodes CASSRLPSGRTYNEQFF.

CDR3 amino acids: CASSLGDLAGGLYNEQFF. The DNA of the CDR3 is TGTGCCAGCAGCTTGGGAGATCTAGCGGGGGGGCTATACAATGAGCAGTTCTTC. V usage is TRBV5-8 and J usage is TRBJ2-1; 12 nucleotides align to TRBD2. This CDR3 has 18 residues. The V gene's germline CDR1 is SGHTS and CDR2 YDEGEE. Losses at the gene ends were 0 bases for V and 4 bases for J; bases not matched to a gene: 8. Based on the CDR3 plus reference TRBV5-8 and TRBJ2-1, the full variable domain is EAGVTQSPTHLIKTRGQQATLRCSPISGHTSVYWYQQALGLGLQFLLWYDEGEERNRGNFPPRFSGRQFPNYSSELNVNALELEDSALYLCASSLGDLAGGLYNEQFFGPGTRLTVL.

The chain uses TRBV2 and TRBJ2-7; possible D gene TRBD2, 6 bases. The length of the CDR3 is 13 residues. Trimming removed 5 bases at V and 2 bases at J, with 10 bases between. Germline V gene lookup returns CDR1 SNHLY and CDR2 FYNNEI. The CDR3: CASSSGATYEQYF. CDR3 nucleotides: TGTGCCAGCAGTTCGGGAGCGACCTACGAGCAGTACTTC.